The present T cell receptor beta chain was sequenced within a study of T cell repertoires and HLA-DP antigens. After roughly 2 weeks, CD4+ cells were restimulated more than 20 h with the same allogeneic DPB1. Retrovirally transduced HeLa cells with HLA-DPA1/DPB1, HLA-DM, invariant chain and CD80 served as stimulators. Amplification used primers for 54 TRBV and 13 TRBJ segments. Sequencing was performed with immunoSEQ multiplex PCR; in TCRdb, only in-frame clones are kept and a portion is missing. The table includes 2,000 or so clones, under 80% detected once. This CDR3 is 12 amino acids long. This chain joins TRBV12-2 and TRBJ1-1; the DNA was not used to check the table's D call, TRBD1. TRBV12-2 is reported as a pseudogene. The sample taken for sequencing was CD137- CD4+ T cells from cultured PBMCs. The receptor was isolated from a man over 45 in good health and CMV-seronegative. CDR3 region: CASRVMNTEAFF. The CDR3 DNA sequence: TGTGCAAGTCGCGTCATGAACACTGAAGCTTTCTTT.